This TCR beta chain was obtained from a study of metastatic and nonmetastatic thyroid tumors. About the research overall: Patients with malignant and benign thyroid disease provided blood and tumor or nodule tissue, whose repertoires were compared. General study points: According to reports, the diversity of TCR beta was significantly higher in malignant thyroid tumors than in benign nodules, and this held in both blood and tumor samples.

This clone occurred a few times. Its specificity is unknown. At one end the junction does not follow the germline gene, possibly because of a read error. All patients reached thyroid surgery having received no treatment beforehand. Per the authors' pipeline: A distant-metastasis classifier for papillary thyroid cancer was built using CDR3 differences across clinicopathological groups. Using MiXCR, TCRdb re-called clones from the PCR reads. None of the V and J calls come from the authors' own analysis; TCRdb made them. The sample consists of under 50,000 clones, 15% to 20% of them appearing once. The germline CDR1 and CDR2 sequences are ENHRY and SYGVKD. This CDR3 has 13 residues.

The clonotype comes from a female donor with papillary thyroid cancer or a benign thyroid nodule (not recorded which). Some clones in this sample may be carry-over from other donors' samples. The specimen sequenced was tumor tissue. The rearrangement uses TRBV10-3 and TRBJ1-6; D perhaps matches TRBD1 (5 bases). The CDR3 reads CASRGGDNSPLHF. CDR3 DNA sequence: TGTGCCTCCCGGGGGGGGGATAATTCACCACTCCACTTT.